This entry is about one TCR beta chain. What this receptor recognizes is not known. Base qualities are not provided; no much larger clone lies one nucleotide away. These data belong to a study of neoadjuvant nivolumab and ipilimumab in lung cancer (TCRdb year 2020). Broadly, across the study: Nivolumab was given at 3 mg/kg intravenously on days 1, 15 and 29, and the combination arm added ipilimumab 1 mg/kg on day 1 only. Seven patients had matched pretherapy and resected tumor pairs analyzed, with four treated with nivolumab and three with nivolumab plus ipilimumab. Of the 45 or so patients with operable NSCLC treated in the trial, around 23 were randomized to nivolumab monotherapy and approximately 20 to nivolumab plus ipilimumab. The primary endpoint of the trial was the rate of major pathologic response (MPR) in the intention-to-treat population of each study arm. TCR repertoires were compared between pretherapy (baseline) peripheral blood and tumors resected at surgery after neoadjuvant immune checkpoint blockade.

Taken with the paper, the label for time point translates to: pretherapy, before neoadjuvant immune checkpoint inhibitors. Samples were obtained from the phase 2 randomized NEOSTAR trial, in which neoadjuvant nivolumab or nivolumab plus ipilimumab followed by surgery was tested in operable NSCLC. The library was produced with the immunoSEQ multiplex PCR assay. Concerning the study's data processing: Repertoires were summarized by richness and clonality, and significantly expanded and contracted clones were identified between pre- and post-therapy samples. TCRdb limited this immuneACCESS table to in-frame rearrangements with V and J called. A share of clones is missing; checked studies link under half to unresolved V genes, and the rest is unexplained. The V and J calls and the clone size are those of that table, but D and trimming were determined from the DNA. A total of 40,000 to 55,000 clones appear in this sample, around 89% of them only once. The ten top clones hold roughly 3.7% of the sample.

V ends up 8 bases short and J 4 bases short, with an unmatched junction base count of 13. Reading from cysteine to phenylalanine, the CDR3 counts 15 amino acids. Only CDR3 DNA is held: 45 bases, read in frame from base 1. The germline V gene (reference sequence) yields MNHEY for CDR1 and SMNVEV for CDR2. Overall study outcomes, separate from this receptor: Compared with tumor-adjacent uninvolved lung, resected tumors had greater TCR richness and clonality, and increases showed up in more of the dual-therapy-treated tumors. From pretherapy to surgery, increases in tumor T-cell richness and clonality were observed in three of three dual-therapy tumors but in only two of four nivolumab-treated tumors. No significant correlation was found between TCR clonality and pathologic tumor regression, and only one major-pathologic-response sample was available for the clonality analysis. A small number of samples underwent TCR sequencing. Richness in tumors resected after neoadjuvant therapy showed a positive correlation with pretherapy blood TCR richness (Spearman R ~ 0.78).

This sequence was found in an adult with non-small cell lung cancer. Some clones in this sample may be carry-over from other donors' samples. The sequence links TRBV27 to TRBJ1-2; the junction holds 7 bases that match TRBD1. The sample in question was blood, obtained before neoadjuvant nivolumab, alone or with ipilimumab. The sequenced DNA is TGTGCCAGCTCAAAAGCCGACAGGGAGGTCTATGGCTACACCTTC. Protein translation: CASSKADREVYGYTF.